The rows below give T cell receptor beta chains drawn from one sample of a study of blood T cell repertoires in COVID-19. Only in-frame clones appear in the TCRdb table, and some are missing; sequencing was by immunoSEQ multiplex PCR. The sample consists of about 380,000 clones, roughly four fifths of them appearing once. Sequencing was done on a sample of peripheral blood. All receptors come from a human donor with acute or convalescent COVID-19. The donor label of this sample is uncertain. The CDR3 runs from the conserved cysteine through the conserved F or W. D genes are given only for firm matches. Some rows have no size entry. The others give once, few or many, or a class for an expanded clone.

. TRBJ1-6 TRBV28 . CASSTFGSSNSPLHF TGTGCCAGCAGTACCTTTGGCTCCTCTAATTCACCCCTCCACTTT
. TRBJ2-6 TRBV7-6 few CASSHVGENSGANVLTF TGTGCCAGCAGTCACGTAGGGGAAAATTCTGGGGCCAACGTCCTGACTTTC
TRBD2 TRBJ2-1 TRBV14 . CASSSAPPGLARYNEQFF TGTGCCAGCAGCTCAGCCCCCCCGGGACTAGCACGTTACAATGAGCAGTTCTTC
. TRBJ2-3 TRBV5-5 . CASSLFPGDGAGTDTQYF TGTGCCAGCAGCTTGTTTCCGGGAGACGGAGCGGGCACAGATACGCAGTATTTT
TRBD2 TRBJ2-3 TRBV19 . CASSIALAGGPSTDTQYF TGTGCCAGTAGTATAGCACTAGCGGGGGGCCCCAGCACAGATACGCAGTATTTT
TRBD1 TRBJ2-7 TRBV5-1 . CASSRGAGQGSYEQYF TGCGCCAGCAGCAGGGGGGCGGGACAGGGCTCCTACGAGCAGTACTTC
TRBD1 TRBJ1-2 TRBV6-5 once CASRGTGKGDYGYTF TGTGCCAGCAGGGGGACAGGGAAAGGCGACTATGGCTACACCTTC
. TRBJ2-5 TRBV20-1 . CSASSQTLSGRKETQYF TGCAGTGCTAGTTCTCAGACGTTGTCGGGGAGAAAAGAGACCCAGTACTTC
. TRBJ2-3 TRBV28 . CASSLRGSGLAGDTQYF TGTGCCAGCAGTTTAAGGGGGTCAGGTTTAGCGGGAGATACGCAGTATTTT
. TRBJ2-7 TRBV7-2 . CASSLEGGSYEQYF TGTGCCAGCAGCTTAGAGGGCGGGTCCTACGAGCAGTACTTC
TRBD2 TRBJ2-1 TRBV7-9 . CASSLPTGGIQFF TGTGCCAGCAGCCTCCCCACGGGGGGGATCCAGTTCTTC
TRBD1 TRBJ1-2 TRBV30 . CAYSGTATSNYGYTF TGTGCCTACTCCGGGACAGCCACCTCTAACTATGGCTACACCTTC
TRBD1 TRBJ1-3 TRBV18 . CASSSQSRDRGSGNTIYF TGTGCCAGCTCATCTCAATCTCGGGACAGGGGCTCCGGAAACACCATATATTTT
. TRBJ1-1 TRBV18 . CASSLNRDTEAFF TGTGCCAGCTCACTAAACAGGGACACTGAAGCTTTCTTT
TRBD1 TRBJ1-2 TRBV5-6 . CASRPESQGAGYGYTF TGTGCCAGCAGACCCGAATCACAGGGGGCGGGCTATGGCTACACCTTC
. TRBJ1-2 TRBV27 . CASSLGQFYGYTF TGTGCCAGCAGTTTAGGGCAGTTCTATGGCTACACCTTC
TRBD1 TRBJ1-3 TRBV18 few CASSPRGQGISGNTIYF TGTGCCAGCTCACCAAGGGGACAGGGGATATCTGGAAACACCATATATTTT
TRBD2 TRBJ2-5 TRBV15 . CATSRDRAGGAKTQYF TGTGCCACCAGCAGAGATCGCGCGGGGGGCGCAAAGACCCAGTACTTC
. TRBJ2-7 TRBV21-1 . CASSNGLAELSSYEQYF TGTGCCAGCAGCAACGGGCTAGCGGAACTTAGCTCCTACGAGCAGTACTTC
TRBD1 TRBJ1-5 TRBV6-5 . CASSKVPDRNQPQHF TGTGCCAGCAGTAAGGTCCCGGACAGGAATCAGCCCCAGCATTTT
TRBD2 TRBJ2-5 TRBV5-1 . CASIWTSGRMQTQYF TGCGCCAGCATTTGGACTAGCGGGAGGATGCAGACCCAGTACTTC
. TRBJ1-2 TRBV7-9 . CASSFDGRDYGYTF TGTGCCAGCAGCTTTGACGGTCGGGACTATGGCTACACCTTC
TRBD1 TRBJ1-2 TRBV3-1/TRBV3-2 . CASSQGQGASGYTF TGTGCCAGCAGCCAAGGACAGGGGGCGTCTGGCTACACCTTC
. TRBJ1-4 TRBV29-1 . CSVKVGQGRLFF TGCAGCGTAAAAGTGGGGCAGGGTAGACTGTTTTTT
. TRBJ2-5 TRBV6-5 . CASSYQQMAETQYF TGTGCCAGCAGTTACCAACAGATGGCGGAGACCCAGTACTTC
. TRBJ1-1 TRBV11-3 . CASSLTGTNTEAFF TGTGCCAGCAGCTTGACAGGAACGAACACTGAAGCTTTCTTT
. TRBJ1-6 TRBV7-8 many CASSLAGPGVNSPLHF TGTGCCAGCAGCTTAGCGGGGCCAGGGGTAAATTCACCCCTCCACTTT
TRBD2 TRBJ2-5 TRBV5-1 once CASSKTQGGWETQYF TGCGCCAGCAGTAAGACGCAGGGAGGGTGGGAGACCCAGTACTTC
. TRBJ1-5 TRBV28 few CASSLLRGYSNQPQHF TGTGCCAGCAGTTTATTGCGGGGTTATAGCAATCAGCCCCAGCATTTT
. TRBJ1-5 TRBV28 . CASTYDLSNQPQHF TGTGCCAGCACCTACGACTTGAGCAATCAGCCCCAGCATTTT
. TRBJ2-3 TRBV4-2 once CASSQEGTGVGDTQYF TGTGCCAGCAGCCAAGAAGGGACGGGAGTGGGGGATACGCAGTATTTT
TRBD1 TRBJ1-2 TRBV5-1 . CASSRDSYGYTF TGCGCCAGCAGCAGGGACAGCTATGGCTACACCTTC
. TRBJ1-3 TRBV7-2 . CASSFRQLPGNTIYF TGTGCCAGCAGCTTTAGACAGCTCCCTGGAAACACCATATATTTT
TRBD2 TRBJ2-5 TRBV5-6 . CASRLAGGPETQYF TGTGCCAGCAGACTAGCGGGGGGCCCAGAGACCCAGTACTTC
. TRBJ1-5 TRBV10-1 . CASSDQGRQPQHF TGCGCCAGCAGTGACCAGGGCCGTCAGCCCCAGCATTTT
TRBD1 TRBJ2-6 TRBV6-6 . CASSPGTGGVGANVLTF TGTGCCAGCAGTCCCGGGACAGGGGGCGTCGGGGCCAACGTCCTGACTTTC
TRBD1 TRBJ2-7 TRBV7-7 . CASSLDRGSEQYF TGTGCCAGCAGCTTAGACAGGGGAAGCGAGCAGTACTTC
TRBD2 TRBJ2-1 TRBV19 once CASTRTSGKYNEQFF TGTGCCAGTACCAGGACTAGCGGGAAGTACAATGAGCAGTTCTTC
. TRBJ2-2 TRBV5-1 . CASRLTGIANTGELFF TGCGCCAGCAGGCTTACCGGGATCGCGAACACCGGGGAGCTGTTTTTT
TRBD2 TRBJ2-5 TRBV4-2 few CASSQDSGGRGETQYF TGTGCCAGCAGCCAAGATAGCGGCGGGAGGGGAGAGACCCAGTACTTC
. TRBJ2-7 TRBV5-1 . CASSLPEAYEQYF TGCGCCAGCAGCTTGCCGGAGGCCTACGAGCAGTACTTC
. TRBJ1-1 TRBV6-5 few CASSYSRWARGTEAFF TGTGCCAGCAGTTACTCTCGTTGGGCAAGGGGCACTGAAGCTTTCTTT
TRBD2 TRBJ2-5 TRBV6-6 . CASSYSRDYSRETQYF TGTGCCAGCAGTTACTCGAGGGACTACTCGAGAGAGACCCAGTACTTC
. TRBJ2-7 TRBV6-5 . CASSTRTGTEQYF TGTGCCAGCAGTACACGTACAGGGACCGAGCAGTACTTC
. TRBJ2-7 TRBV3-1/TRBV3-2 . CASSLQYEQYF TGTGCCAGCAGCCTGCAGTACGAGCAGTACTTC
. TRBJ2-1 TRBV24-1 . CATRDRYNEQFF TGTGCCACCAGAGACAGGTACAATGAGCAGTTCTTC
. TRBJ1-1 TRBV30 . CAWVTGVRAEAFF TGTGCCTGGGTTACAGGAGTCAGGGCTGAAGCTTTCTTT
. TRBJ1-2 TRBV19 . CASNAGLSRIRLYGYTF TGTGCCAGTAACGCAGGGTTATCAAGGATTCGGCTCTATGGCTACACCTTC
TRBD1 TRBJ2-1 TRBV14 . CASSLTGYGEQFF TGTGCCAGCAGCCTGACAGGGTACGGTGAGCAGTTCTTC
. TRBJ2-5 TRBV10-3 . CAISDPDTAQETQYF TGTGCCATCAGTGACCCCGACACTGCCCAAGAGACCCAGTACTTC
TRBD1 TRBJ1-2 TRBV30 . CAWSQTRQGYYGYTF TGTGCCTGGAGTCAAACCCGACAGGGATACTATGGCTACACCTTC
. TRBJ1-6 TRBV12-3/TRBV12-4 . CASSLVAVSPLHF TGTGCCAGCAGTTTAGTAGCAGTTTCACCCCTCCACTTT
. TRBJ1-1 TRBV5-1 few CASSLGGYAEAFF TGCGCCAGCAGCTTGGGGGGCTATGCTGAAGCTTTCTTT
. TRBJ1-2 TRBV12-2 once CASRLREGRYYGYTF TGTGCAAGTCGCTTAAGGGAGGGGCGTTACTATGGCTACACCTTC
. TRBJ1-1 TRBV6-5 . CASSSYRDTEAFF TGTGCCAGCAGCTCTTACAGAGACACTGAAGCTTTCTTT